Described below is a single T cell receptor (beta chain) sequence and its context. The target of this receptor is not known. It has no much larger one-base neighbor in the sample; base qualities were not kept. V drops 3 bases and J drops 6 bases, leaving 18 bases in between. CDR1 and CDR2 were assigned from the germline V gene as KGHSH and LQKENI. From its cysteine to its phenylalanine, the CDR3 spans 15 amino acids. The only DNA kept is the CDR3, 45 bases in frame from the first base. The sample is drawn from a study of blood T cell repertoires in COVID-19 (dated by TCRdb to between 2020 and 2021). With respect to the entire study: The collaborator samples originated in the United States, Italy and Spain and spanned the acute and convalescent phases of COVID-19. The material from the prospective study consisted of cDNA or gDNA derived from T cells, B-cell-depleted T cells, or PBMCs. The dataset comprised deeply sampled blood TCRbeta repertoires from subjects exposed to, actively infected with, or recovered from COVID-19. The repertoires were released in a freely available public database meant as a resource for research on the immune response to SARS-CoV-2. Samples were obtained from the ongoing ImmuneRACE study (first 160 participants) and from over 1,000 subjects provided by 6 global collaborators. A de-identified subject ID, COVID-19 status, age in years and sex were almost always included in the sample metadata. Where available, HLA class I and class II types were taken from metadata supplied by the sample provider and were not determined by assay-based typing. General conclusions and limits of the study: The quantity of clinical and demographic metadata differed by source and by participant and was supplied without curation.

The immunoSEQ Assay, a bias-controlled multiplex PCR, was used to amplify TCRbeta CDR3 regions from genomic DNA. Turning to the authors' computational methods: The number of nucleated cells in each sample was estimated from the amplification of reference gene primers within the assay. To quantify the absolute abundance of each unique TCRbeta CDR3 rearrangement, sequence reads were collapsed and filtered. For each sample, productive Simpson clonality was calculated by taking the square root of Simpson's diversity index across productive rearrangements. Entries here come from immuneACCESS through TCRdb and include only in-frame sequences with V and J called. Some clones fail to appear in such tables; in the studies checked, an unresolved V gene covers under half of the shortfall, and the cause of the remainder is unknown. V and J calls and clone size come straight from that table; D and trimming were deduced from the DNA. The table for this sample lists 380,000 or so clones; over 65% of them were counted only once. The ten most abundant clones make up under 1.2% of the sample.

Whole blood was collected in K2EDTA tubes by collaborating institutions according to the institutions' own protocols. Collaborator samples were shipped for TCRbeta analysis as frozen whole blood, isolated PBMCs, or DNA extracted from either sample type. Recombination joined TRBV18 with TRBJ2-7; TRBD2 is a possible D gene, resting on 6 matching bases. The source of this sequence is a human donor with acute or convalescent COVID-19. The donor label of this sample is uncertain. The sample was peripheral blood. The sequenced DNA is TGTGCCAGCTCACCCCGGACTACGCCGGGGCTCGAGCAGTACTTC. Its protein is CASSPRTTPGLEQYF.